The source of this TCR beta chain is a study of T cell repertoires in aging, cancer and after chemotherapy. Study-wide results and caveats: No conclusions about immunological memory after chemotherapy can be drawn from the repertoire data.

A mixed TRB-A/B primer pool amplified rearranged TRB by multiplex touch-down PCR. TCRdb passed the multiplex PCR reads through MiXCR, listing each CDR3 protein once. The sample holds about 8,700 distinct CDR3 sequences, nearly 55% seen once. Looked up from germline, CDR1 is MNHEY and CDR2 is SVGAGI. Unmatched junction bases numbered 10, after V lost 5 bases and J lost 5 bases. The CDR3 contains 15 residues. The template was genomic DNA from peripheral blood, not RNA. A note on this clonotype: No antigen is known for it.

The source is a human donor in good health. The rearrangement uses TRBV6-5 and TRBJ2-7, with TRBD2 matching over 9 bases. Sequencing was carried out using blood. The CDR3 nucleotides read TGTGCCAGCAGTCTCGGGTTAGCGGGAGAGCACGAGCAGTACTTC. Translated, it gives CASSLGLAGEHEQYF.